This T cell receptor (beta chain) is from a study of shared clonotypes between healthy human individuals. About the study: The cohort comprised a couple of women and a few men. Their ages spanned 18 to 49 years.

V shed 5 bases and J shed 10 bases, with 14 bases lying between them. CDR1 is MNHNS and CDR2 is SASEGT in the germline V gene. There are 12 residues in the CDR3. The assay was immunoSEQ multiplex PCR, and TCRdb's table has in-frame clones only and misses some. The sample contains approximately 1.4 million clones, 95% to 99% of which appear only once. Comments on this clone: Its antigen remains unknown.

Whole-study findings and limits: The study found lower generation probabilities in non-shared clonotypes than in those shared by all four donors.

Source material: naive CD4+ T cells sorted from blood. The subset: CD45RA+ positively selected. The TCR sequence derives from a man aged 25-40 years in good health. This sequence joins TRBV6-1 and TRBJ1-2, with a tentative D call TRBD1 (6 bases). CDR3 sequence: CASSKRTESYTF. The CDR3 DNA sequence: TGTGCCAGCAGTAAACGGACAGAATCCTACACCTTC.